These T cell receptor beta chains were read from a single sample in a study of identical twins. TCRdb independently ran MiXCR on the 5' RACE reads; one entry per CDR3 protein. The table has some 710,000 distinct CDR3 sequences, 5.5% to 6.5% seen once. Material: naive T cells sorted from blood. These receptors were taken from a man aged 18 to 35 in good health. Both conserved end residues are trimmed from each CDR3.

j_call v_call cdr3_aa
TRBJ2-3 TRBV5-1 ASSAHEASPDTQY
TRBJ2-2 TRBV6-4 ASSVVVPANTGELF
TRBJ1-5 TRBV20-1 SASDRAKNQPQH
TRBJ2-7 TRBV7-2 ASSLWGGNSYEQY
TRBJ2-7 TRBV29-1 SAQSGTASYEQY
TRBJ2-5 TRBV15 ATSSTVEGGETQY
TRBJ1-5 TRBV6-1 ASTRTGISNQPQH
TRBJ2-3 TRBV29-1 SVDGRDMDTQY
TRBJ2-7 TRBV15 ATSREAGGPFEQY
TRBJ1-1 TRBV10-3 AISPRANTEAF
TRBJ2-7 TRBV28 ASTSGTGITYEQY
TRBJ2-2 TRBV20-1 SARGRTGLAGDHTGELF
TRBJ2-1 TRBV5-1 ASSLGASGRGYNEQF
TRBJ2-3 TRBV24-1 ATSEGGRRGTDTQY
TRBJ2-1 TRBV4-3 ASSRGLGFNEQF
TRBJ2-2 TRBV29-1 SVARGSGTGELF
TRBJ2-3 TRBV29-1 SVVSGTSGMVECTDTQY
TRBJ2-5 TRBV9 ASSRTSGRETQY
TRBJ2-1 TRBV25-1 ASSHLTSGEQF
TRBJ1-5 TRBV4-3 ASSQAVGFTGAIQPQH
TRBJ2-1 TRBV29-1 SRLAGLYNEQF
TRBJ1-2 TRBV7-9 ASSLVGQPNYGYT
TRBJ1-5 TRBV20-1 SVPSQVSNQPQH
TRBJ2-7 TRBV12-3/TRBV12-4 ASSRGLAGVGEQY
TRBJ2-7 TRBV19 ASSIGASGYEQY
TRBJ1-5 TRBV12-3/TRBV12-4 ASSPASGVGQPQH
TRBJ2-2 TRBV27 ASSPEGYTGELF
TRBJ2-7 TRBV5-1 ASTGPGVPYEQY
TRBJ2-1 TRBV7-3 ASSLMGREIRNEQF
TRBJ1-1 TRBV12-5 ASGGGTAEAF
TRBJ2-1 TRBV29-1 SVEEGEAYNEQF
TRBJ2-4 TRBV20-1 SARGGVKNIQY
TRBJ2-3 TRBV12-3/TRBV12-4 ASSFIGIIDTQY
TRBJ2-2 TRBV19 ATSRRDRSNTGELF
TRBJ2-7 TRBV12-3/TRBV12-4 ASSLEGARPQYEQY
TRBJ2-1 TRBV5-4 ASSFVLGIEQF
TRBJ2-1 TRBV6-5 ASSYKGTGDEQF
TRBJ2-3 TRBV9 ASSVEGSSTDTQY
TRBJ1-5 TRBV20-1 SVSGGSNQPQH